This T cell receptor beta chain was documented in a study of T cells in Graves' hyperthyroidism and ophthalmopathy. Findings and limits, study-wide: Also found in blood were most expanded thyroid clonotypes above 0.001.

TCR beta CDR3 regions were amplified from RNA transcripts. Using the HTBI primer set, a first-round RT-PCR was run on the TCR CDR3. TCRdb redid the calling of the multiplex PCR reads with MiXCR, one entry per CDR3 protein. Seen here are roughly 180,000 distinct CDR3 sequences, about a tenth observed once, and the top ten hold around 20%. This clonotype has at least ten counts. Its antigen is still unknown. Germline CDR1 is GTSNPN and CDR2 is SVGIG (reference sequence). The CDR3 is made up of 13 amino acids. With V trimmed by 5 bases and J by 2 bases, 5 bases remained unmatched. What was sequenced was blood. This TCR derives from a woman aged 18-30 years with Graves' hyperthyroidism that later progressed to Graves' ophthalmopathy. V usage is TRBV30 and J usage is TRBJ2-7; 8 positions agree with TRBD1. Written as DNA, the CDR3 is TGTGCCTGGGGGACAGGACATCCCTACGAGCAGTACTTC. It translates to CAWGTGHPYEQYF.